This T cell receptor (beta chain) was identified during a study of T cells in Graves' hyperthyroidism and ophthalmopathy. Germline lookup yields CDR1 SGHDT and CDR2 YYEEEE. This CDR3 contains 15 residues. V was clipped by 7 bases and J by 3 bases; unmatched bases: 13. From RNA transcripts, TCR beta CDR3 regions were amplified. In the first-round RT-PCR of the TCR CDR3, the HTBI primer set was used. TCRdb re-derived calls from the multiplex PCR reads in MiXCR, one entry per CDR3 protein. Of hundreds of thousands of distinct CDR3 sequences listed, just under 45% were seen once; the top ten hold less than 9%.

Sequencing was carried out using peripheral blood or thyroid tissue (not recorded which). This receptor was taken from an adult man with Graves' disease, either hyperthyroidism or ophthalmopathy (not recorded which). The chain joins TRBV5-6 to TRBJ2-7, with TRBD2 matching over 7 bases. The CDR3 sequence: CASASSERGFYEQYF. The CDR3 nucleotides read TGTGCCAGCGCCAGCTCCGAGCGGGGATTCTACGAGCAGTACTTC.